This T cell receptor (beta chain) was captured in a study of cytomegalovirus exposure and HLA in healthy donors. Regarding this clone: Its antigen is unknown.

Study-wide results and caveats: TCR beta sequences reportedly predicted most subjects' HLA-A and HLA-B alleles accurately.

The PCR was carried out with 60 Vbeta primers and 13 Jbeta primers. TCRdb's table, derived via immunoSEQ multiplex PCR, lists solely in-frame clones and lacks some. The sample holds roughly 140,000 clones, roughly 85% seen once. V shed 3 bases and J 8 bases; nucleotides not matched to a gene: 1. Germline V gene data show CDR1 as LNHDA and CDR2 as SQIVND (reference sequence). This CDR3 has 12 amino acids. Sequences were obtained from PBMCs. This rearrangement joins TRBV19 to TRBJ2-4, with 7 bases that match TRBD1. The TCR was taken from a male donor in good health and CMV-seronegative. This CDR3 reads CASSMTGYIQYF. The CDR3 DNA reads TGTGCCAGTAGTATGACAGGGTACATTCAGTACTTC.